The clone carrying this T cell receptor (beta chain) was seen more than once but under ten times. This CDR3 comprises 15 residues. With 2 bases removed from V and 1 base from J, the gap between germline ends came to 11 bases. Per the germline V gene, CDR1 is MNHEY and CDR2 is SVGEGT. The entry originates in a study of T cells in Graves' hyperthyroidism and ophthalmopathy. Regions amplified from RNA transcripts were the TCR beta CDR3 regions. The TCR CDR3 was amplified in a first-round RT-PCR using the HTBI primer set. TCRdb used MiXCR to reprocess the multiplex PCR reads, holding one entry per CDR3 protein. Among 550,000 to 850,000 distinct CDR3 sequences listed, 15% to 20% were seen once. Those with hyperthyroidism were 18 to 65 years old, newly diagnosed, and ill for under 2 months.

Material for sequencing was blood. This sequence originates from a woman in her 50s with Graves' hyperthyroidism that later progressed to Graves' ophthalmopathy. The chain has TRBV6-2 or TRBV6-3 and TRBJ1-2; D gene unclear. The CDR3: CASSYAPRSNYGYTF. The CDR3 bases are TGTGCCAGCAGTTACGCACCTCGGAGTAACTATGGCTACACCTTC.